This T cell receptor beta chain was documented in a study of shared clonotypes between healthy human individuals. Adult Caucasians living in Nashville, Tennessee made up all of the donors. Trimming took off 0 bases at V and 2 bases at J, with 11 bases between the two ends. This CDR3 has 16 residues. Germline-derived CDR1 and CDR2 are MGHRA and YSYEKL. The data were produced by immunoSEQ multiplex PCR, yet TCRdb's version contains in-frame clones alone and is incomplete. The data contain about 1.5 million clones, approximately 98% of them singletons. The clonotype was recovered from a man aged 25 to 45 in good health. The chain recombines TRBV4-1 with TRBJ1-3; D remains ambiguous. Sample: naive CD4+ T cells sorted from blood. Subset: CD45RA+ positively selected. In DNA, the CDR3 is TGCGCCAGCAGCCAAGATTGGGAAGGGACTGGAAACACCATATATTTT. This gives the protein CASSQDWEGTGNTIYF.